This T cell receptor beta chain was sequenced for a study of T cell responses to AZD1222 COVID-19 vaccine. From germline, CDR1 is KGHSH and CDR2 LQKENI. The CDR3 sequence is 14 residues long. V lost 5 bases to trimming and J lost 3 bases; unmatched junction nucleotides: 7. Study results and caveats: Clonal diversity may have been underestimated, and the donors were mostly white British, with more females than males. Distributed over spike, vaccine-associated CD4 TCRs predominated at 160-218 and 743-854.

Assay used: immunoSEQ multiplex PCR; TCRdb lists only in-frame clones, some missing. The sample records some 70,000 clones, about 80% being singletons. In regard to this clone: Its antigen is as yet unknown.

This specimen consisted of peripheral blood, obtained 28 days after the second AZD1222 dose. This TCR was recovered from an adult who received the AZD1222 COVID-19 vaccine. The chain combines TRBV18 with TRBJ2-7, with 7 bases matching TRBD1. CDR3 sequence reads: CASSAGTAFYEQYF. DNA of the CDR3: TGTGCCAGCTCAGCCGGGACAGCCTTCTACGAGCAGTACTTC.